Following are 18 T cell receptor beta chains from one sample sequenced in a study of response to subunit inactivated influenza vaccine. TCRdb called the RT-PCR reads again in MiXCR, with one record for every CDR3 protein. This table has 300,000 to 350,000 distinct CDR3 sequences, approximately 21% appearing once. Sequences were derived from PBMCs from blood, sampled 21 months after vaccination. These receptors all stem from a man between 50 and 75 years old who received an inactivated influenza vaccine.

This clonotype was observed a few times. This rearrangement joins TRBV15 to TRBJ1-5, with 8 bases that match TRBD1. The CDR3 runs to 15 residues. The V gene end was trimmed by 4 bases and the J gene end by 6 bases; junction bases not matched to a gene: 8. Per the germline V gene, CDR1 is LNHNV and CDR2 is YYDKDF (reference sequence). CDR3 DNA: TGTGCCACCAGCAATGGGAACAGGGGGAGTCAGCCCCAGCATTTT. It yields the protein CATSNGNRGSQPQHF.

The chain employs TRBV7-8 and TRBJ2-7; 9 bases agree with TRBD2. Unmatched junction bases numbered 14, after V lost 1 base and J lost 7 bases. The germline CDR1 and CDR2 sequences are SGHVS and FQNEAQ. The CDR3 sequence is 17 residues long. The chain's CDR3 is CASSLVGGGRALGEQYF. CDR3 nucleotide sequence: TGTGCCAGCAGCTTAGTCGGAGGCGGGAGGGCCCTCGGGGAGCAGTACTTC.

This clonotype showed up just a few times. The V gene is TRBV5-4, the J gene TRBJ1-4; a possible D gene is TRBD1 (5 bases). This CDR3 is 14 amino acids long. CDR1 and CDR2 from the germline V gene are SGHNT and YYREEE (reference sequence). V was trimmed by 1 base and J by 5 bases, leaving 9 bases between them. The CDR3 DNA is TGTGCCAGCAGCTTGACAGGCAGAAATGAAAAACTGTTTTTT. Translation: CASSLTGRNEKLFF.

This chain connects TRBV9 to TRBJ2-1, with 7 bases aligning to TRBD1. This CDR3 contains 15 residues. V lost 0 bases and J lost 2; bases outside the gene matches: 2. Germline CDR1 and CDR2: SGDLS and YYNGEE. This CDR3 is CASSVGGGAYNEQFF. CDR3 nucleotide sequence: TGTGCCAGCAGCGTAGGAGGGGGCGCCTACAATGAGCAGTTCTTC.

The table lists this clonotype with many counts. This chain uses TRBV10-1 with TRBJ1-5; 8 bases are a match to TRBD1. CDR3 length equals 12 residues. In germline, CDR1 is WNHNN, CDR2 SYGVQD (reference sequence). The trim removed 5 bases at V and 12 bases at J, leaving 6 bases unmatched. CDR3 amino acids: CASSNDRGGQHF. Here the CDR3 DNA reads TGCGCCAGCAGTAACGACAGGGGAGGCCAGCATTTT.

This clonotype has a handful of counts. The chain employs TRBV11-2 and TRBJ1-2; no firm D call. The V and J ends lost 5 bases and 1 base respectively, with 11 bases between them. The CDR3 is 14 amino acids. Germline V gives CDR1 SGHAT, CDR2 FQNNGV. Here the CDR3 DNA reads TGTGCCAGCAGCCCCAGCCTTAATAACTATGGCTACACCTTC. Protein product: CASSPSLNNYGYTF.

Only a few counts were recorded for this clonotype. Here the CDR3 reads CASSQDPRGPYEQYF. The CDR3 coding sequence is TGCGCCAGCAGCCAAGATCCAAGGGGGCCCTACGAGCAGTACTTC. The chain couples TRBV4-3 to TRBJ2-7, with 7 bases lining up with TRBD1. The J segment lost 2 bases and the V segment lost 0 bases, leaving 4 bases of the junction unmatched. CDR1 and CDR2 from the germline V gene are LGHNA and YSLEER. This CDR3 spans 15 amino acids.

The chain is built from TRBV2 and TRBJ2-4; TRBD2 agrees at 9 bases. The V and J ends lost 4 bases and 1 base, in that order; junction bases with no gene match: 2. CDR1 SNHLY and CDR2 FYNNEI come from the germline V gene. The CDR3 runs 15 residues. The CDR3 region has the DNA TGTGCCAGCAGTGGCGGGGGGGTCGCCAAAAACATTCAGTACTTC. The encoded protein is CASSGGGVAKNIQYF.

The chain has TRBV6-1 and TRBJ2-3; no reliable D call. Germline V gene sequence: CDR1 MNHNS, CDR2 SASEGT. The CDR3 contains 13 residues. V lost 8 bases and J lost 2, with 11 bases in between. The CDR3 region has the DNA TGTGCCAGCCCCGGACCAGCCACAGATACGCAGTATTTT. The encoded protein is CASPGPATDTQYF.

CDR3 nucleotides: TGCAGTGCTAGGCCTCGGACTAGCGAATCCGATACGCAGTATTTT. Protein product: CSARPRTSESDTQYF. The genes are TRBV20-1 and TRBJ2-3; 9 nucleotides line up with TRBD2. This CDR3 has 15 residues. Trimming cost V 3 bases and J 6 bases; bases outside gene matches: 10. Germline lookup yields CDR1 DFQATT and CDR2 SNEGSKA (reference sequence).

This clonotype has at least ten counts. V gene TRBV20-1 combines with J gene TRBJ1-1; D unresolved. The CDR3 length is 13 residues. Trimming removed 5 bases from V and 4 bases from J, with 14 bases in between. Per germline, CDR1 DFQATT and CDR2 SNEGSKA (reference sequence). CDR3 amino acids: CSAPPWTGTEAFF. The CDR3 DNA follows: TGCAGTGCTCCCCCCTGGACGGGCACTGAAGCTTTCTTT.

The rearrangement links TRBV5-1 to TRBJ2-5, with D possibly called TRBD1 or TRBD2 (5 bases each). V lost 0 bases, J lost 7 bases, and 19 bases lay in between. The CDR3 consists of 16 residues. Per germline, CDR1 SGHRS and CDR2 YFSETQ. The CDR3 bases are TGCGCCAGCAGCTTGGCCTCGGGGCCTGGGACGGGGACCCAGTACTTC. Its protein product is CASSLASGPGTGTQYF.

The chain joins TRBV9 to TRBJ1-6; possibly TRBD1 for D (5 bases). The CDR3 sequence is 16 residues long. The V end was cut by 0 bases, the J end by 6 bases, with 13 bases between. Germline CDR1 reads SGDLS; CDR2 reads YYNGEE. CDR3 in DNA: TGTGCCAGCAGCGTAGACTGGGGGTCGCTTAATTCACCCCTCCACTTT. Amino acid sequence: CASSVDWGSLNSPLHF.

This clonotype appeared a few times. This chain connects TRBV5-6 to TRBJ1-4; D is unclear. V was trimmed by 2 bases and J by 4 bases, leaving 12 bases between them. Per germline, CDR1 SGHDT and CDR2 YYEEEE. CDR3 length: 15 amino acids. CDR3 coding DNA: TGTGCCAGCAGCTTAAGACGGGAACTTAATGAAAAACTGTTTTTT. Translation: CASSLRRELNEKLFF.

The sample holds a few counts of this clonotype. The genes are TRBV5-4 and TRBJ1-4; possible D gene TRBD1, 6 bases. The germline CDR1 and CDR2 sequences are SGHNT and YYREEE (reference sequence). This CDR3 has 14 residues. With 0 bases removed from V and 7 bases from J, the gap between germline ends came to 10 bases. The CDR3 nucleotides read TGTGCCAGCAGCTTGGCAGGGGAAGGTGAAAAACTGTTTTTT. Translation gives CASSLAGEGEKLFF.

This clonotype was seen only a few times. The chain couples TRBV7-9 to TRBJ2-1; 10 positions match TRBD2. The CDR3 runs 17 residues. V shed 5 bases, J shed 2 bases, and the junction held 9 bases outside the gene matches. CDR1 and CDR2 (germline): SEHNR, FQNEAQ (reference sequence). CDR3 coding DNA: TGTGCCAGCAGCCGCCCCCCTAGCGGGGGACCCTACAATGAGCAGTTCTTC. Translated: CASSRPPSGGPYNEQFF. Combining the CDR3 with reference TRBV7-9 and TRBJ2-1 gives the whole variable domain DTGVSQNPRHKITKRGQNVTFRCDPISEHNRLYWYRQTLGQGPEFLTYFQNEAQLEKSRLLSDRFSAERPKGSFSTLEIQRTEQGDSAMYLCASSRPPSGGPYNEQFFGPGTRLTVL.

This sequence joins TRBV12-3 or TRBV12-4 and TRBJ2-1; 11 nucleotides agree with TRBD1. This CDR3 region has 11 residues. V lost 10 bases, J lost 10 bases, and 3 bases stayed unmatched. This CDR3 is CATRTGGEQFF. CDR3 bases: TGTGCCACTCGGACAGGGGGCGAGCAGTTCTTC.

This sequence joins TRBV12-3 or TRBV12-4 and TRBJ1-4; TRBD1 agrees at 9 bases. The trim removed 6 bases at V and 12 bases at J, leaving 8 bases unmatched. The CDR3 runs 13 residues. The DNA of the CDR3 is TGTGCCAGCAGAACCGGGACAGGGAATCAACTGTTTTTT. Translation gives CASRTGTGNQLFF.